Listed below are T cell receptor beta chains from one sample, sequenced in a study of blood T cell repertoires in COVID-19. Generated by immunoSEQ multiplex PCR, the TCRdb table keeps only in-frame clones and is missing some. The repertoire holds 55,000 to 80,000 clones, with around 90% as singletons. The sample consisted of peripheral blood. The source is a man aged 50 or older with acute or convalescent COVID-19. Both conserved end residues are part of each CDR3. The D gene is left open where the match is weak. Only some rows state a clone size, as once, few, many or a class for expanded clones.

clone_size,d_call,v_call,j_call,cdr3_aa,cdr3_nt
NA,TRBD1,TRBV5-1,TRBJ1-5,CASSLESPTRAGGFQPQHF,TGCGCCAGCAGCTTGGAATCCCCCACGCGAGCAGGGGGCTTTCAGCCCCAGCATTTT
few,TRBD1,TRBV5-6,TRBJ1-2,CASSPGTANYGYTF,TGTGCCAGCAGCCCAGGGACAGCCAACTATGGCTACACCTTC
NA,NA,TRBV7-3,TRBJ2-2,CASSLTGSRVTGELFF,TGTGCCAGCAGCTTAACGGGTTCCAGGGTAACCGGGGAGCTGTTTTTT
NA,TRBD2,TRBV5-1,TRBJ2-7,CASSTGLGNYEQYF,TGCGCCAGCAGCACGGGACTAGGAAATTACGAGCAGTACTTC
NA,NA,TRBV12-3/TRBV12-4,TRBJ2-7,CASSPSVSYEQYF,TGTGCCAGCAGTCCTTCAGTCTCCTACGAGCAGTACTTC
once,TRBD2,TRBV12-3/TRBV12-4,TRBJ2-5,CASRAGGEETQYF,TGTGCCAGCAGAGCGGGGGGGGAAGAGACCCAGTACTTC
NA,NA,TRBV7-9,TRBJ1-1,CASSLEVSVKAFF,TGTGCCAGCAGCTTAGAAGTCTCAGTGAAAGCTTTCTTT
medium-sized,TRBD1,TRBV7-8,TRBJ2-1,CASSLNRGPSDEQFF,TGTGCCAGCAGCCTCAACAGGGGGCCCTCCGATGAGCAGTTCTTC
NA,TRBD1,TRBV2,TRBJ1-6,CASSERTGYNSPLHF,TGTGCCAGCAGTGAAAGGACAGGGTATAATTCACCCCTCCACTTT
NA,TRBD2,TRBV3-1/TRBV3-2,TRBJ2-3,CASSFGLAGGRTDTQYF,TGTGCCAGCAGCTTTGGACTAGCGGGGGGACGCACAGATACGCAGTATTTT
NA,TRBD2,TRBV4-1,TRBJ2-5,CASTQHLAGGQETQYF,TGCGCCAGCACCCAACACCTAGCGGGGGGGCAAGAGACCCAGTACTTC
once,TRBD1,TRBV5-1,TRBJ2-5,CASSTGTAQETQYF,TGCGCCAGCAGCACCGGGACAGCCCAAGAGACCCAGTACTTC
NA,TRBD1,TRBV5-6,TRBJ1-5,CASSFSTGAHDSNQPQHF,TGTGCCAGCAGCTTTTCGACAGGGGCGCATGATAGCAATCAGCCCCAGCATTTT
NA,NA,TRBV19,TRBJ1-1,CASSMGFRKRTEAFF,TGTGCCAGTAGTATGGGCTTCAGGAAACGCACTGAAGCTTTCTTT
NA,NA,TRBV2,TRBJ1-5,CASSGASVGNQPQHF,TGTGCCAGCAGTGGGGCGAGTGTGGGCAATCAGCCCCAGCATTTT
few,TRBD1,TRBV27,TRBJ1-3,CASSFPGTGCGNTIYF,TGTGCCAGCAGTTTTCCAGGGACAGGGTGCGGAAACACCATATATTTT
NA,NA,TRBV21-1,TRBJ1-5,CASINLGRQGRCQPQHF,TGTGCCAGCATCAATCTAGGGAGACAGGGTCGTTGTCAGCCCCAGCATTTT
NA,TRBD2,TRBV7-8,TRBJ2-1,CASSRGLAGGIFF,TGTGCCAGCAGCCGAGGACTAGCGGGGGGTATATTCTTC
NA,NA,TRBV5-7,TRBJ1-1,CASSGGGCGTEAFF,TGTGCCAGCAGTGGGGGCGGCTGTGGCACTGAAGCTTTCTTT
NA,NA,TRBV4-1,TRBJ2-7,CASSHYLAATYEQYF,TGCGCCAGCAGCCACTACTTGGCGGCGACCTACGAGCAGTACTTC
NA,TRBD1,TRBV7-9,TRBJ1-5,CASSLRGGDNQPQHF,TGTGCCAGCAGCTTACGAGGGGGCGACAATCAGCCCCAGCATTTT
few,TRBD1,TRBV9,TRBJ2-2,CASSVRDRENTGELFF,TGTGCCAGCAGCGTCCGGGACAGGGAAAACACCGGGGAGCTGTTTTTT
NA,NA,TRBV9,TRBJ2-5,CASSPRLGETQYF,TGTGCCAGCAGCCCCAGACTCGGGGAGACCCAGTACTTC
once,NA,TRBV5-1,TRBJ2-1,CASSPTGEEQFF,TGCGCCAGCAGCCCCACAGGTGAAGAGCAGTTCTTC
large,TRBD2,TRBV27,TRBJ2-1,CASSAASGGAYNEQFF,TGTGCCAGCAGTGCAGCTAGCGGGGGGGCCTACAATGAGCAGTTCTTC
NA,NA,TRBV19,TRBJ1-4,CASSTTTGYNEKLFF,TGTGCCAGTAGTACCACGACAGGTTATAATGAAAAACTGTTTTTT